The present entry profiles one T cell receptor beta chain with its context. Its specificity is unknown. Healthy individuals of Caucasian origin from Russia, aged about 6 to 95, served as donors. Every donor gave around 10 milliliters of peripheral blood. Total RNA extraction produced at least 6 micrograms (per sample) for the study. The data belong to a study of blood T cells in healthy people across ages. Broader study findings: Older age coincided with a roughly linear decline in TCR beta diversity per million T cells.

A second PCR, run for roughly 7 to 11 cycles, used a sample-barcoded 5' primer plus a J-beta primer mix. TCRdb reprocessed the 5' RACE reads via MiXCR and lists one record per CDR3 protein. This sample has about 760,000 distinct CDR3 sequences, with roughly three fifths found just once. The germline V gene has CDR1 ENHRY and CDR2 SYGVKD. The CDR3 is 18 residues long. V lost 1 base and J lost 11; bases outside the gene matches: 18. The TCR was taken from a man aged 40-55 years in good health. The sequenced material came from blood. This chain connects TRBV10-3 to TRBJ2-5; 11 nucleotides line up with TRBD2. CDR3 sequence: CAISELSTSGSSYNEQYF. The CDR3 DNA is TGTGCCATCAGTGAGTTGTCCACTAGCGGGAGTTCCTACAATGAGCAGTACTTC.